The source of this T cell receptor beta chain is a study of blood T cell repertoires in COVID-19 (dated by TCRdb to 2019 to 2021). As for the study more broadly: Samples from collaborators originated in the United States, Italy and Spain and spanned both the acute and convalescent phases of COVID-19. Deeply sampled blood TCRbeta repertoires from subjects exposed to, actively infected with, or recovered from COVID-19 were included in the dataset. The repertoires were released in a freely available public database intended as a resource for research on the immune response to SARS-CoV-2. Sample metadata almost always included a de-identified subject ID, COVID-19 status, age in years and sex. The samples were drawn from two sources: the first 160 participants of the ongoing ImmuneRACE study, and over 1,000 subjects contributed by 6 global collaborators. The prospective study material was composed of cDNA or gDNA derived from T cells, B-cell-depleted T cells, or PBMCs. HLA class I and class II types, where available, came from metadata supplied by the sample provider rather than from assay-based typing.

The germline V gene sets CDR1 to SGHRS and CDR2 to YFSETQ. From V the trimming removes 0 bases and from J it removes 3 bases, while the gene matches leave 4 bases of the junction unaccounted for. CDR3 length: 15 amino acids, cysteine to phenylalanine. Only the CDR3 DNA stays, 45 bases, in frame from base 1. What the study reported, not specific to this receptor: How much clinical and demographic metadata was included differed by source and by participant, and the metadata was provided uncurated.

Each collaborating institution followed its own protocols to collect whole blood in K2EDTA tubes. Collaborator samples were shipped for TCRbeta analysis as frozen whole blood, isolated PBMCs, or DNA extracted from either sample type. TCRbeta CDR3 regions were amplified from genomic DNA using the immunoSEQ Assay, a bias-controlled multiplex PCR. From the authors' description of their analysis: The number of nucleated cells in each sample was estimated by amplification of reference gene primers within the assay. Sequence reads were collapsed and filtered to measure the absolute abundance of every unique TCRbeta CDR3 rearrangement. For each sample, productive Simpson clonality was calculated as the square root of Simpson's diversity index across productive rearrangements. TCRdb holds this immuneACCESS table with in-frame rearrangements only. Some clones are missing; in checked studies, unresolved V genes explain under half, and the rest has no known cause. From that table come the V and J calls and clone size; the DNA was used to work out D and trimming. The sample table shows roughly 190,000 clones, and around 90% are seen once. The ten largest make up around a fifth of the sample.

On this clone itself: It lacks a known antigen. Per-base qualities were not stored, and no clone one base away is much larger.

The sample consisted of peripheral blood. The source is a man in his fifties or sixties with active or convalescent COVID-19. The sequence joins TRBV5-1 to TRBJ1-2, with TRBD1 identical over 8 junction bases. The nucleotide sequence reads as follows: TGCGCCAGCAGCTTGGCCGCGACAGGGGACTATGGCTACACCTTC. Its protein product is CASSLAATGDYGYTF.